The 25 T cell receptor beta chains given below trace back to one sample, sequenced in a study of blood T cell repertoires in COVID-19. Assay used: immunoSEQ multiplex PCR; TCRdb lists only in-frame clones, some missing. The sample carries about 140,000 clones, 84% recorded once. Specimen: PBMCs or T cells enriched from blood (not recorded which). These receptors came from a woman between 50 and 59 years old with acute COVID-19.

This rearrangement joins TRBV7-9 to TRBJ1-4; 10 positions agree with TRBD1. CDR1 SEHNR and CDR2 FQNEAQ come from the germline V gene (reference sequence). V lost 4 bases to trimming and J lost 6 bases; unmatched junction nucleotides: 5. The CDR3 spans 15 residues. Written as DNA, the CDR3 is TGTGCCAGCAGCTGGACAGGGGGGCTGGATGAAAAACTGTTTTTT. The encoded protein is CASSWTGGLDEKLFF.

There are a few counts of this clone. The J gene is TRBJ2-3, the V gene TRBV7-3; a weak D match, TRBD1 (6 bases). The germline V gene has CDR1 SGHTA and CDR2 FQGTGA. V was clipped by 3 bases and J by 3 bases, with 13 bases between them. This CDR3 is 15 amino acids long. The CDR3 loop is CASSLTGAGTDTQYF. The CDR3 bases are TGTGCCAGCAGCTTGACAGGCGCAGGTACAGATACGCAGTATTTT.

V usage is TRBV27 and J usage is TRBJ2-5, with unresolved D. Trimming pared 3 bases from V and 2 bases from J, leaving 10 bases between. Germline-derived CDR1 and CDR2 are MNHEY and SMNVEV (reference sequence). CDR3 length: 14 amino acids. CDR3 DNA: TGTGCCAGCAGTTTGAGTGGTTATCAAGAGACCCAGTACTTC. Residues: CASSLSGYQETQYF.

This clone occurred a few times. The genes are TRBV3-1 (or the pseudogene TRBV3-2) and TRBJ2-4, with D tentatively TRBD2 (6 bases). V lost 4 bases and J lost 8, with 12 bases in between. The length of the CDR3 is 13 residues. Germline V lookup: CDR1 LGHDT, CDR2 YNNKEL (reference sequence). CDR3 in amino acids: CASSLSGSYIQYF. The CDR3 DNA reads TGTGCCAGCAGCCTTAGCGGTAGCTACATTCAGTACTTC.

The chain recombines TRBV5-6 with TRBJ1-2, with 9 bases fitting TRBD1. This CDR3 comprises 15 residues. Germline-derived CDR1 and CDR2 are SGHDT and YYEEEE. V shed 2 bases, J shed 7 bases, and the junction held 9 bases outside the gene matches. This CDR3 reads CASSLPGQGGSGYTF. CDR3 sequence (DNA): TGTGCCAGCAGCTTACCGGGACAGGGAGGGAGTGGCTACACCTTC. The variable domain in full, completed from reference TRBV5-6 and TRBJ1-2, reads DAGVTQSPTHLIKTRGQQVTLRCSPKSGHDTVSWYQQALGQGPQFIFQYYEEEERQRGNFPDRFSGHQFPNYSSELNVNALLLGDSALYLCASSLPGQGGSGYTFGSGTRLTVV.

V and J are TRBV6-4 and TRBJ2-2; TRBD2 aligns across 7 bases. Germline CDR1 and CDR2: MRHNA and SNTAGT. V was pared by 5 bases and J by 0 bases, with 3 bases of the junction left unmatched. The length of the CDR3 is 15 residues. For the CDR3, the DNA is TGTGCCAGCAGTCCCAGCGGGACGAACACCGGGGAGCTGTTTTTT. Amino acid sequence: CASSPSGTNTGELFF.

This chain links TRBV2 with TRBJ2-3, with 7 bases that match TRBD2. V gave up 6 bases and J gave up 2 bases; unmatched junction bases: 8. The germline gives CDR1 SNHLY, CDR2 FYNNEI. The CDR3 runs to 15 residues. DNA for the CDR3: TGTGCCAGCAGGGGGGGGTCCCATTCCACAGATACGCAGTATTTT. It codes for CASRGGSHSTDTQYF. The variable domain in full, with the rest retrieved from reference TRBV2 and TRBJ2-3, is EPEVTQTPSHQVTQMGQEVILRCVPISNHLYFYWYRQILGQKVEFLVSFYNNEISEKSEIFDDQFSVERPDGSNFTLKIRSTKLEDSAMYFCASRGGSHSTDTQYFGPGTRLTVL.

The V and J genes are TRBV24-1 and TRBJ2-1; D is ambiguous. Trimming pared 2 bases from V and 4 bases from J, leaving 8 bases between. This CDR3 contains 14 residues. Germline lookup yields CDR1 KGHDR and CDR2 SFDVKD. CDR3: CATSDSRPYNEQFF. Written as DNA, the CDR3 is TGTGCCACCAGTGATTCCAGGCCATACAATGAGCAGTTCTTC.

This clone appeared once. The chain recombines TRBV3-1 (or the pseudogene TRBV3-2) with TRBJ2-7, with 9 bases fitting TRBD2. Germline CDR1 reads LGHDT; CDR2 reads YNNKEL (reference sequence). The CDR3 totals 13 residues. V dropped 6 bases and J dropped 4; count of bases not matched to a gene: 4. The CDR3 DNA reads TGTGCCAGCAGTAGGCGGGAGGGATACGAGCAGTACTTC. Protein: CASSRREGYEQYF.

J is TRBJ2-6 and V is TRBV19, with TRBD2 matching 12 bases. CDR3 length: 18 amino acids. The germline V gene encodes CDR1 LNHDA and CDR2 SQIVND (reference sequence). With V trimmed by 6 bases and J by 0 bases, 6 bases remained unmatched. CDR3 amino acids: CASSTLAGGVSGANVLTF. The CDR3 DNA is TGTGCCAGTAGCACCCTAGCGGGGGGGGTCTCTGGGGCCAACGTCCTGACTTTC. The full variable domain, completed using reference TRBV19 and TRBJ2-6, is DGGITQSPKYLFRKEGQNVTLSCEQNLNHDAMYWYRQDPGQGLRLIYYSQIVNDFQKGDIAEGYSVSREKKESFPLTVTSAQKNPTAFYLCASSTLAGGVSGANVLTFGAGSRLTVL.

This clone was seen ten or more times. J is TRBJ1-2 and V is TRBV19, with a tentative D call TRBD1 (6 bases). Germline CDR1 and CDR2: LNHDA and SQIVND (reference sequence). Trimming pared 3 bases from V and 3 bases from J, leaving 17 bases between. The CDR3 has 16 residues. The CDR3 DNA reads as TGTGCCAGTAGTATCAGGACAGTGGTACGAGACTATGGCTACACCTTC. Translated, it gives CASSIRTVVRDYGYTF. Full variable domain (missing parts from reference TRBV19 and TRBJ1-2): DGGITQSPKYLFRKEGQNVTLSCEQNLNHDAMYWYRQDPGQGLRLIYYSQIVNDFQKGDIAEGYSVSREKKESFPLTVTSAQKNPTAFYLCASSIRTVVRDYGYTFGSGTRLTVV.

CDR3 amino acids: CASSVVGESGELFF. The DNA for the CDR3 is TGTGCCAGCAGCGTAGTAGGGGAATCCGGGGAGCTGTTTTTT. This chain uses TRBV9 with TRBJ2-2, with a possible D match to TRBD1 (5 bases). The V and J ends lost 0 bases and 6 bases respectively, with 9 bases between them. Germline V lookup: CDR1 SGDLS, CDR2 YYNGEE. The CDR3 extends over 14 amino acids.

The rearrangement uses TRBV7-2 and TRBJ1-1, with D perhaps matching TRBD1 (5 bases). Germline CDR1 SGHTA, CDR2 FQGNSA. The CDR3 covers 13 residues. Trimming shortened V by 0 bases and J by 6 bases, and 8 bases separated the two germline ends. The CDR3 sequence is CASSLAVGPEAFF. The CDR3 DNA is TGTGCCAGCAGCTTAGCGGTGGGGCCTGAAGCTTTCTTT.

The chain joins TRBV30 to TRBJ1-2; 10 nucleotides line up with TRBD1. The CDR3 has 16 amino acids. Germline-derived CDR1 and CDR2 are GTSNPN and SVGIG (reference sequence). The V segment lost 2 bases and the J segment 8 bases; nucleotides outside the gene matches: 14. CDR3 loop: CAWSSPGQGLGSGYTF. The DNA of the CDR3 is TGTGCCTGGAGTTCTCCGGGACAGGGGTTAGGATCAGGCTACACCTTC.

The CDR3 is CASSPTSGRGNEQFF. Here the CDR3 DNA reads TGTGCCAGCAGCCCTACTAGCGGGAGGGGAAATGAGCAGTTCTTC. The chain employs TRBV9 and TRBJ2-1; 13 bases agree with TRBD2. V trimming: 4 bases; J trimming: 7 bases; junction bases outside the gene matches: 5. From germline, CDR1 is SGDLS and CDR2 YYNGEE. The CDR3 extends over 15 amino acids.

The gene calls are TRBV19 and TRBJ2-3, with 10 nucleotides matching TRBD2. CDR1 is LNHDA and CDR2 is SQIVND in the germline V gene (reference sequence). This CDR3 has 18 amino acids. After removal of 5 bases from V and 0 bases from J, the junction contained 11 bases not matched to a gene. Here the CDR3 DNA reads TGTGCCAGTAGTCCTCATAGCGGGAGGTCCCCTAGCACAGATACGCAGTATTTT. Translating gives CASSPHSGRSPSTDTQYF.

Concerning this clone: The identical CDR3 is also encoded by other nucleotide sequences in the sample. CDR3 coding DNA: TGTGCCAGCAGCCAAGACAGTTCCGGGGCCAACGTCCTGACTTTC. Amino acids: CASSQDSSGANVLTF. The J gene is TRBJ2-6, the V gene TRBV3-1 (or the pseudogene TRBV3-2); the D is unclear. CDR3 length equals 15 residues. V lost 0 bases and J 4 bases, leaving 7 bases between the germline ends. Per germline, CDR1 LGHDT and CDR2 YNNKEL (reference sequence).

The chain joins TRBV24-1 to TRBJ1-2, with D unclear. This CDR3 has 16 amino acids. The V and J ends lost 0 bases and 4 bases respectively, with 14 bases between them. Germline values: CDR1 KGHDR, CDR2 SFDVKD. The CDR3 nucleotides read TGTGCCACCAGTGATTTGCAACCGACACGGGGCTATGGCTACACCTTC. Its protein product is CATSDLQPTRGYGYTF.

The V gene is TRBV7-3, the J gene TRBJ2-1; TRBD2 agrees at 9 bases. The V segment lost 0 bases and the J segment 0 bases; nucleotides outside the gene matches: 3. The CDR3 is 17 amino acids. CDR1 SGHTA and CDR2 FQGTGA come from the germline V gene. The CDR3: CASSLTLSGSSYNEQFF. CDR3 DNA sequence: TGTGCCAGCAGCTTAACCCTTAGCGGGAGCTCCTACAATGAGCAGTTCTTC.

V is TRBV5-5 and J is TRBJ1-4; tentatively, D is TRBD1 (5 bases). The CDR3 sequence is 18 residues long. Looked up from germline, CDR1 is SGHKS and CDR2 is YYEKEE (reference sequence). V lost 5 bases to trimming and J lost 8 bases, with 28 bases between them. The CDR3 nucleotides read TGTGCCAGCAGTTCCGGACGAAACCAAATGGGGGGGAACGAAAAACTGTTTTTT. Its translation: CASSSGRNQMGGNEKLFF.

The rearrangement joins TRBV18 to TRBJ2-1; 9 positions match TRBD2. CDR3 length: 15 amino acids. V gave up 2 bases and J gave up 5 bases; unmatched junction bases: 4. Germline V lookup: CDR1 KGHSH, CDR2 LQKENI. The CDR3 protein is CASSPLAGEHNEQFF. DNA of the CDR3: TGTGCCAGCTCACCATTAGCGGGAGAGCACAATGAGCAGTTCTTC. The variable domain in full, with the rest retrieved from reference TRBV18 and TRBJ2-1, is NAGVMQNPRHLVRRRGQEARLRCSPMKGHSHVYWYRQLPEEGLKFMVYLQKENIIDESGMPKERFSAEFPKEGPSILRIQQVVRGDSAAYFCASSPLAGEHNEQFFGPGTRLTVL.

The sample holds a few counts of this clone. V is TRBV30 and J is TRBJ1-5; D gene unclear. CDR1 is GTSNPN and CDR2 is SVGIG in the germline V gene (reference sequence). Trimming cost V 1 base and J 4 bases, with 8 bases left between them. The CDR3 has 13 amino acids. The CDR3 bases are TGTGCCTGGAGTGGCGGTATGAATCAGCCCCAGCATTTT. It codes for CAWSGGMNQPQHF.

This clone turned up a few times. CDR3 region: CAWSEDRYEQYF. The CDR3 nucleotides read TGTGCCTGGAGTGAGGACAGGTACGAGCAGTACTTC. The rearrangement links TRBV30 to TRBJ2-7; TRBD1 matches at 7 bases. Germline assignment: CDR1 GTSNPN and CDR2 SVGIG (reference sequence). The CDR3 length is 12 residues. V lost 1 base and J lost 4; bases outside the gene matches: 1.

The chain recombines TRBV27 with TRBJ2-7, with 8 nucleotides matching TRBD2. The CDR3 contains 14 residues. Germline CDR1 reads MNHEY; CDR2 reads SMNVEV (reference sequence). V shed 4 bases, J shed 6 bases, and the junction held 8 bases outside the gene matches. CDR3: CASSSGLGTAEQYF. CDR3 sequence (DNA): TGTGCCAGCAGTTCGGGACTAGGTACCGCCGAGCAGTACTTC.

The chain joins TRBV11-3 to TRBJ2-3, with D perhaps matching TRBD2 (5 bases). CDR3 length equals 16 residues. Germline CDR1 is SGHNT and CDR2 is YENEEA. V shed 1 base and J shed 0 bases, with 11 bases lying between them. Here the CDR3 reads CASSLGESSSTDTQYF. The CDR3 nucleotides are TGTGCCAGCAGCTTAGGGGAGTCCTCTAGCACAGATACGCAGTATTTT.